The rows below give T cell receptor beta chains drawn from one sample of a study of PD-L1 blockade in urothelial cancer. Measured with immunoSEQ multiplex PCR; TCRdb has only the in-frame clones, and not every one. The sample has roughly 43,000 clones; 81% are singletons. The sample was PBMCs, taken around atezolizumab (anti-PD-L1) treatment. The receptors were gathered from a man between 65 and 85 years old with urothelial cancer. Both conserved end residues are part of each CDR3. D genes are given only for firm matches.

cdr3_aa: CASSRDSNYGYTF
j_call: TRBJ1-2
v_call: TRBV6-5
d_call: TRBD1

cdr3_aa: CASQDRNYNEQFF
j_call: TRBJ2-1
v_call: TRBV10-2
d_call: TRBD1

cdr3_aa: CASSFNRGTQDVNTGELFF
j_call: TRBJ2-2
v_call: TRBV5-6
d_call: TRBD1

cdr3_aa: CASSPDRGGEGYEQYF
j_call: TRBJ2-7
v_call: TRBV5-5
d_call: TRBD1

cdr3_aa: CASSFQGNTEAFF
j_call: TRBJ1-1
v_call: TRBV9
d_call: .

cdr3_aa: CASSLVWTLGSGAFF
j_call: TRBJ1-1
v_call: TRBV7-9
d_call: .

cdr3_aa: CASSPRLEAEQYF
j_call: TRBJ2-7
v_call: TRBV18
d_call: .

cdr3_aa: CASSLSLGLANNEQFF
j_call: TRBJ2-1
v_call: TRBV7-3
d_call: TRBD2

cdr3_aa: CASSPSGPPSYNEQFF
j_call: TRBJ2-1
v_call: TRBV2
d_call: TRBD2

cdr3_aa: CASSSRVGGGYTF
j_call: TRBJ1-2
v_call: TRBV7-2
d_call: .

cdr3_aa: CASSLLGQEETQYF
j_call: TRBJ2-5
v_call: TRBV7-9
d_call: TRBD1

cdr3_aa: CASSERQGFGEKLFF
j_call: TRBJ1-4
v_call: TRBV2
d_call: TRBD1

cdr3_aa: CASSPTYGGQDEQFF
j_call: TRBJ2-1
v_call: TRBV4-3
d_call: .

cdr3_aa: CASSSTSGSYEQYF
j_call: TRBJ2-7
v_call: TRBV7-2
d_call: TRBD2

cdr3_aa: CASSPGGGTRNTIYF
j_call: TRBJ1-3
v_call: TRBV6-5
d_call: TRBD1

cdr3_aa: CAWDKTRGETQYF
j_call: TRBJ2-5
v_call: TRBV30
d_call: .

cdr3_aa: CASSFGIYEGTQYF
j_call: TRBJ2-5
v_call: TRBV5-4
d_call: .

cdr3_aa: CASSLDTGRGLHNEQFF
j_call: TRBJ2-1
v_call: TRBV7-3
d_call: .

cdr3_aa: CSAPTGGTDTQYF
j_call: TRBJ2-3
v_call: TRBV29-1
d_call: .

cdr3_aa: CASARGGEADTQYF
j_call: TRBJ2-3
v_call: TRBV11-3
d_call: TRBD2